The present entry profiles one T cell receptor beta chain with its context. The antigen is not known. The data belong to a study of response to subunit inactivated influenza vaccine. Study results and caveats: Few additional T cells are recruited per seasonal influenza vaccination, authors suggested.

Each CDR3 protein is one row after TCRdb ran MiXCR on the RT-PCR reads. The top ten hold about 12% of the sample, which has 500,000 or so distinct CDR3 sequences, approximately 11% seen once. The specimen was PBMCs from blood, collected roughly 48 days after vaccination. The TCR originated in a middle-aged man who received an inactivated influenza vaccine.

CDR3 bases: TGTGCCAGCAGTTCCTTGGGACGCCGGCAGTATTTT. Translation: CASSSLGRRQYF. This sequence joins TRBV6-5 and TRBJ2-3, with D perhaps being TRBD1 or TRBD2 (5 bases each). The CDR3 runs to 12 residues. Germline V gene lookup returns CDR1 MNHEY and CDR2 SVGAGI. V was shortened by 4 bases and J by 11 bases, with 13 bases between the two germline ends.